The T cell receptor (beta chain) under discussion was sequenced for a study of blood T cell repertoires in COVID-19. Across the study: COVID-19 samples, acute and convalescent, were from the United States, Italy and Spain. PBMCs, B-cell-depleted T cells, or T cells provided the cDNA or gDNA that made up the material.

This CDR3 comprises 14 residues. Trimming cost V 8 bases and J 7 bases, with 21 bases left between them. Germline CDR1 reads MDHEN; CDR2 reads SYDVKM. The authors' processing: Reference gene primer amplification gave nucleated cell count estimates. Using immunoSEQ multiplex PCR, the repertoire was profiled, and TCRdb retains in-frame clones only, with some absent. D and trimming come from the DNA, and the V and J calls and clone size come from that table. Altogether nearly 100,000 clones are present, roughly 79% being singletons, with the ten largest covering more than 9%. This TCR derives from a man in his 70s with acute or convalescent COVID-19. This chain uses TRBV28 with TRBJ2-7; maybe TRBD2 (5 bases). The sequenced sample was peripheral blood. CDR3 nucleotides: TGTGCCAGCTCCGGCGGGTCGGCCCTACGAGAGCAGTACTTC. Encoded protein: CASSGGSALREQYF. Together with reference TRBV28 and TRBJ2-7, the CDR3 gives the full variable domain: DVKVTQSSRYLVKRTGEKVFLECVQDMDHENMFWYRQDPGLGLRLIYFSYDVKMKEKGDIPEGYSVSREKKERFSLILESASTNQTSMYLCASSGGSALREQYFGPGTRLTVT.